Listed here are 10 T cell receptor beta chains from one sample, sequenced in a study of regulatory T cells in long-lasting Graves disease. To make TCR beta libraries, researchers used iRepertoire HTBI primers and Arm-PCR of CDR3 regions. In TCRdb, the multiplex PCR reads were re-called with MiXCR into one record per CDR3 protein. The top ten clones hold roughly 6.9% of a sample with approximately 500,000 distinct CDR3 sequences, about 22% of them seen once. As for time point: persistent/refractory GD, antithyroid drugs over 5 years with positive TRAb. Following extraction of RNA from PBMCs, that RNA was used to make the TCR library. The source was peripheral blood mononuclear cells (PBMCs), collected when the disease was refractory, from a patient treated with antithyroid drugs. Receptor source: a female donor with Graves disease.

The chain carries TRBV7-2 and TRBJ2-6, with D hard to call. The CDR3 is 15 residues long. From germline, CDR1 is SGHTA and CDR2 FQGNSA. V gave up 1 base and J gave up 4 bases, with 8 bases separating them. The CDR3 DNA reads TGTGCCAGCAGCTTAGAAGGGTACGGGGCCAACGTCCTGACTTTC. Translating it yields CASSLEGYGANVLTF.

This clonotype was detected many times. The chain links TRBV20-1 to TRBJ2-7, with 9 bases identical to TRBD2. In germline, CDR1 is DFQATT, CDR2 SNEGSKA (reference sequence). Trimming cost V 3 bases and J 6 bases; bases outside gene matches: 3. The CDR3 is 12 residues long. CDR3 in DNA: TGCAGTGCTAGCGAGCGGGGGGTCGAGCAGTACTTC. It codes for CSASERGVEQYF.

The table lists this clonotype with many counts. The chain combines TRBV19 with TRBJ1-5; no clear D gene. Between the trimmed V and J ends, which lost 3 bases and 2 bases, there was a span of 17 bases. CDR1 is LNHDA and CDR2 is SQIVND in the germline V gene (reference sequence). The CDR3 runs to 17 residues. The CDR3 DNA sequence: TGTGCCAGTAGTATCGCGTTTTCCCGGGCTCGCAATCAGCCCCAGCATTTT. Its protein product is CASSIAFSRARNQPQHF.

On this clonotype itself: Just one base apart from a much larger clone, this may be a read error. This chain uses TRBV28 with TRBJ1-2, with 11 bases matching TRBD1. The CDR3 consists of 16 residues. Germline V gene sequence: CDR1 MDHEN, CDR2 SYDVKM. V shed 11 bases, J shed 5 bases, and the junction held 16 bases outside the gene matches. CDR3 region: CAGKIGTGGSAYGYTF. The CDR3, as DNA: TGTGCCGGCAAAATCGGGACAGGGGGTTCCGCTTATGGCTACACCTTC.

This clonotype was recorded many times. The chain couples TRBV6-5 to TRBJ2-5; TRBD2 agrees at 11 bases. CDR1 MNHEY and CDR2 SVGAGI come from the germline V gene. V was pared by 4 bases and J by 5 bases, with 3 bases of the junction left unmatched. CDR3 length equals 14 residues. CDR3 sequence reads: CASSSLAGVETQYF. The DNA of the CDR3 is TGTGCCAGCAGTTCACTAGCGGGAGTGGAGACCCAGTACTTC.

This clonotype was detected many times. This chain joins TRBV28 and TRBJ2-7; no firm D call. V shed 5 bases and J shed 3 bases, with 14 bases lying between them. The CDR3 runs to 14 residues. Germline V gene sequence: CDR1 MDHEN, CDR2 SYDVKM. CDR3 residues: CASSPPMRFYEQYF. The CDR3 region has the DNA TGTGCCAGCAGTCCTCCGATGCGGTTCTACGAGCAGTACTTC.

This chain links TRBV5-5 with TRBJ1-1, with 12 bases fitting TRBD1. Trimming removed 0 bases from V and 3 bases from J; junction bases left unmatched: 6. Germline V gives CDR1 SGHKS, CDR2 YYEKEE (reference sequence). The CDR3 loop spans 17 amino acids. This CDR3 is CASSLAGQGARDTEAFF. The CDR3 DNA reads as TGTGCCAGCAGCTTGGCGGGACAGGGGGCGCGGGACACTGAAGCTTTCTTT.

The V gene is TRBV7-2, the J gene TRBJ1-3, with a possible D match to TRBD1 (6 bases). Trimming shortened V by 2 bases and J by 3 bases, and 11 bases separated the two germline ends. The CDR3 has 15 residues. Germline CDR1 SGHTA, CDR2 FQGNSA. CDR3 protein: CTSSLMGGLGNTIYF. CDR3 coding DNA: TGTACCAGCAGCTTAATGGGGGGGCTTGGAAACACCATATATTTT. Together with reference TRBV7-2 and TRBJ1-3, the CDR3 gives the full variable domain: GAGVSQSPSNKVTEKGKDVELRCDPISGHTALYWYRQSLGQGLEFLIYFQGNSAPDKSGLPSDRFSAERTGGSVSTLTIQRTQQEDSAVYLCTSSLMGGLGNTIYFGEGSWLTVV.

This clonotype was recorded at least ten times. The chain uses TRBV6-2 or TRBV6-3 and TRBJ2-7; D is possibly TRBD1 (5 bases). There are 14 residues in the CDR3. Trimming shortened V by 0 bases and J by 4 bases, and 10 bases separated the two germline ends. Germline V CDR1 and CDR2: MNHEY, SVGEGT. The DNA for the CDR3 is TGTGCCAGCAGTTACTCGACAGCCCGGTACGAGCAGTACTTC. Amino acid sequence: CASSYSTARYEQYF.

The table lists this clonotype with a few counts. V gene TRBV29-1 combines with J gene TRBJ2-2; possibly TRBD2 for D (5 bases). CDR1 is SQVTM and CDR2 is ANQGSEA in the germline V gene. V dropped 4 bases and J dropped 3 bases, with 9 bases sitting between them. The CDR3 length is 13 residues. This chain's CDR3 is CSVVWGDTGELFF. CDR3 DNA sequence: TGCAGCGTTGTTTGGGGAGACACCGGGGAGCTGTTTTTT.